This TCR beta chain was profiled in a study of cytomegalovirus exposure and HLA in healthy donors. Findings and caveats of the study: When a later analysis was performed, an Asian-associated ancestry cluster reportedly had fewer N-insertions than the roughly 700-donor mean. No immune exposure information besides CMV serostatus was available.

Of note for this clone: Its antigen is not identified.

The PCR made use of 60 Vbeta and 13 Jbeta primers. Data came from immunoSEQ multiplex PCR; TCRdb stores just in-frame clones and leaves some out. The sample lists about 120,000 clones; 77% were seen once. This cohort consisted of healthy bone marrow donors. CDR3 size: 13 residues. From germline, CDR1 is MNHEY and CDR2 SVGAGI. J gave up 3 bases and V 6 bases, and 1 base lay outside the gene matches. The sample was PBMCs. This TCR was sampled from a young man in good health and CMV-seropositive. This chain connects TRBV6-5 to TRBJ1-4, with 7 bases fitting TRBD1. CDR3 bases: TGTGCCAGCAGGACAGGGTCTAATGAAAAACTGTTTTTT. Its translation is CASRTGSNEKLFF.